What follows are 24 T cell receptor beta chains derived from one specimen sequenced in a study of technical replicates of blood from a few donors. The repertoire was sequenced with immunoSEQ multiplex PCR; TCRdb's copy has only in-frame clones and lacks some. The data show tens of thousands of clones, with just under 97% seen just once and 0.24% held by the top ten. The specimen sequenced was T cells isolated from PBMCs. These TCRs come from a human donor in good health.

This chain joins TRBV18 and TRBJ2-1; D perhaps matches TRBD2 (5 bases). Trimming took off 6 bases at V and 5 bases at J, with 20 bases between the two ends. The CDR3 has 16 amino acids. Per the germline V gene, CDR1 is KGHSH and CDR2 is LQKENI. The CDR3 here is CASSRRPGPFDNEQFF. The CDR3, as DNA: TGTGCCAGCTCCCGGAGGCCAGGACCGTTCGACAATGAGCAGTTCTTC. The whole variable domain, remainder taken from reference TRBV18 and TRBJ2-1, is NAGVMQNPRHLVRRRGQEARLRCSPMKGHSHVYWYRQLPEEGLKFMVYLQKENIIDESGMPKERFSAEFPKEGPSILRIQQVVRGDSAAYFCASSRRPGPFDNEQFFGPGTRLTVL.

This chain uses TRBV6-1 with TRBJ2-1; D remains ambiguous. The germline CDR1 and CDR2 sequences are MNHNS and SASEGT. Between the trimmed V and J ends, which lost 11 bases and 4 bases, there was a span of 18 bases. The CDR3 is 14 amino acids. This CDR3 reads CAASNRRPYNEQFF. The CDR3 DNA is TGTGCCGCCTCGAACAGAAGACCTTACAATGAGCAGTTCTTC.

The chain joins TRBV4-1 to TRBJ2-7; 10 bases agree with TRBD2. V gave up 1 base and J gave up 0 bases; unmatched junction bases: 6. This CDR3 spans 17 amino acids. Germline V CDR1 and CDR2: MGHRA, YSYEKL. CDR3 bases: TGCGCCAGCAGCCAAGGAGCGGGGGGGATTATCTCCTACGAGCAGTACTTC. Its protein is CASSQGAGGIISYEQYF.

The rearrangement uses TRBV7-8 and TRBJ2-1; 9 bases fit TRBD2. CDR1 SGHVS and CDR2 FQNEAQ come from the germline V gene. V shed 5 bases and J 2 bases; nucleotides not matched to a gene: 4. The CDR3 is 15 amino acids. CDR3 sequence reads: CASSQRTSAYNEQFF. The CDR3 coding sequence is TGTGCCAGCAGCCAACGGACTAGCGCCTACAATGAGCAGTTCTTC.

The chain is built from TRBV5-1 and TRBJ2-5, with a tentative D call TRBD2 (6 bases). The CDR3 totals 14 residues. V lost 3 bases and J 5 bases, leaving 14 bases between the germline ends. Germline V gives CDR1 SGHRS, CDR2 YFSETQ. CDR3 sequence: CASSSPTRLETQYF. CDR3 in DNA: TGCGCCAGCAGCTCCCCGACTAGACTCGAGACCCAGTACTTC.

V gene TRBV9 combines with J gene TRBJ2-1, with 8 bases fitting TRBD1. Germline V gene sequence: CDR1 SGDLS, CDR2 YYNGEE. V dropped 1 base and J dropped 3; count of bases not matched to a gene: 9. This CDR3 contains 17 residues. The CDR3 here is CASSVRPPGQGYNEQFF. CDR3 DNA sequence: TGTGCCAGCAGCGTACGTCCCCCCGGACAGGGCTACAATGAGCAGTTCTTC.

J is TRBJ2-7 and V is TRBV30; a possible D gene is TRBD1 (6 bases). Trimming stripped 6 bases from V and 5 bases from J, with 20 bases between. CDR1 GTSNPN and CDR2 SVGIG come from the germline V gene (reference sequence). CDR3 size: 14 residues. In DNA, the CDR3 is TGTGCCTGCGGGGACCTCGGACAGAGCCACGAGCAGTACTTC. Residues: CACGDLGQSHEQYF.

The chain is built from TRBV11-2 and TRBJ2-7; D is unresolved. CDR3 length equals 15 residues. Germline V gene sequence: CDR1 SGHAT, CDR2 FQNNGV. Between the trimmed V and J ends, which lost 1 base and 5 bases, there was a span of 15 bases. The chain's CDR3 is CASSLGPLEPDEQYF. The CDR3 DNA reads as TGTGCCAGCAGCTTAGGACCATTGGAGCCCGACGAGCAGTACTTC.

This chain links TRBV5-6 with TRBJ2-5; 13 nucleotides align to TRBD2. Germline assignment: CDR1 SGHDT and CDR2 YYEEEE. This CDR3 has 16 amino acids. The V gene end was trimmed by 2 bases and the J gene end by 2 bases; junction bases not matched to a gene: 3. CDR3 sequence (DNA): TGTGCCAGCAGCTTCCAACTAGCGGGGGGGCAAGAGACCCAGTACTTC. Translated: CASSFQLAGGQETQYF. Using reference TRBV5-6 and TRBJ2-5 for the parts outside the CDR3, the full variable domain is DAGVTQSPTHLIKTRGQQVTLRCSPKSGHDTVSWYQQALGQGPQFIFQYYEEEERQRGNFPDRFSGHQFPNYSSELNVNALLLGDSALYLCASSFQLAGGQETQYFGPGTRLLVL.

This clone was detected a few times. The chain employs TRBV6-5 and TRBJ1-2; D is perhaps TRBD1 (6 bases). The CDR3 consists of 13 residues. Germline V gene lookup returns CDR1 MNHEY and CDR2 SVGAGI. Trimming stripped 7 bases from V and 6 bases from J, with 15 bases between. In DNA form, the CDR3 reads TGTGCCAGCAAAAAACAGGGATTGCATGGCTACACCTTC. It codes for CASKKQGLHGYTF.

The chain joins TRBV5-1 to TRBJ1-1; the D gene is possibly TRBD1 (5 bases). The CDR3 extends over 13 amino acids. V was shortened by 0 bases and J by 7 bases, with 10 bases between the two germline ends. Germline assignment: CDR1 SGHRS and CDR2 YFSETQ. CDR3 in DNA: TGCGCCAGCAGCTTGGGGACAAACCGTGAAGCTTTCTTT. Amino acids: CASSLGTNREAFF. Full variable domain (missing parts from reference TRBV5-1 and TRBJ1-1): KAGVTQTPRYLIKTRGQQVTLSCSPISGHRSVSWYQQTPGQGLQFLFEYFSETQRNKGNFPGRFSGRQFSNSRSEMNVSTLELGDSALYLCASSLGTNREAFFGQGTRLTVV.

This clone was counted a single time. In DNA, the CDR3 is TGCGCCAGCAGCCAAGTTTTCGGTAGCGGGAGACGCTACGAGCAGTACTTC. Amino acids: CASSQVFGSGRRYEQYF. The rearrangement links TRBV4-1 to TRBJ2-7, with 9 bases lining up with TRBD2. The CDR3 has 17 amino acids. Germline loops: CDR1 MGHRA, CDR2 YSYEKL. The ends lost 1 base at V and 3 bases at J; junction bases unmatched: 10.

This clone appeared a single time. This chain joins TRBV11-2 and TRBJ2-2; 7 nucleotides agree with TRBD1. The junction had 7 bases not matched to a gene; V was cut back by 5 bases and J by 1 base. The CDR3 consists of 16 residues. Looked up from germline, CDR1 is SGHAT and CDR2 is FQNNGV. The CDR3: CASSPGTVRNTGELFF. The CDR3 DNA sequence: TGTGCCAGCAGCCCAGGGACAGTCAGGAACACCGGGGAGCTGTTTTTT.

This chain connects TRBV25-1 to TRBJ2-7; weak D call: TRBD2 (5 bases). V shed 4 bases and J shed 0 bases, with 16 bases lying between them. The germline V gene has CDR1 MGHDK and CDR2 SYGVNS. The CDR3 is 16 residues long. The CDR3, as DNA: TGTGCCAGCAGTGGAATTCGGACTGGGAGCTCCTACGAGCAGTACTTC. Protein product: CASSGIRTGSSYEQYF.

The chain combines TRBV7-9 with TRBJ2-2; D ambiguous. Germline CDR1 SEHNR, CDR2 FQNEAQ (reference sequence). V was trimmed by 1 base and J by 0 bases, leaving 12 bases between them. The CDR3 totals 17 residues. CDR3 in DNA: TGTGCCAGCAGCTTAGTTGGCAGGCCGGCGAACACCGGGGAGCTGTTTTTT. Translating gives CASSLVGRPANTGELFF.

The V and J genes are TRBV2 and TRBJ1-4, with D uncertain. Deletions cut 7 bases from V and 8 bases from J, with 14 bases between. CDR3 length: 13 amino acids. In germline, CDR1 is SNHLY, CDR2 FYNNEI. CDR3 region: CASNFEGSEKLFF. Written as DNA, the CDR3 is TGTGCCAGCAATTTCGAGGGAAGCGAAAAACTGTTTTTT.

The rearrangement joins TRBV19 to TRBJ2-5; D not certain. Per germline, CDR1 LNHDA and CDR2 SQIVND (reference sequence). V dropped 3 bases and J dropped 2 bases, with 10 bases sitting between them. The CDR3 spans 14 residues. For the CDR3, the DNA is TGTGCCAGTAGTATCAAACTCCTTCAAGAGACCCAGTACTTC. Translation gives CASSIKLLQETQYF.

The chain employs TRBV28 and TRBJ2-7; D not certain. The germline V gene encodes CDR1 MDHEN and CDR2 SYDVKM. The CDR3 contains 17 residues. V was clipped by 3 bases and J by 3 bases, with 21 bases between them. DNA for the CDR3: TGTGCCAGCAGTTTGGGTCCATCCGGTGCGGTAGGCTACGAGCAGTACTTC. This encodes CASSLGPSGAVGYEQYF.

The V gene is TRBV30, the J gene TRBJ2-5; weak D call: TRBD2 (6 bases). The CDR3 length is 14 residues. Germline loops: CDR1 GTSNPN, CDR2 SVGIG (reference sequence). The V end was cut by 2 bases, the J end by 3 bases, with 13 bases between. The CDR3 is CAWSPGTREETQYF. CDR3 DNA: TGTGCCTGGAGTCCCGGGACTCGGGAAGAGACCCAGTACTTC.

V usage is TRBV10-3 and J usage is TRBJ2-2, with 7 positions matching TRBD1. The length of the CDR3 is 15 residues. Germline-derived CDR1 and CDR2 are ENHRY and SYGVKD. V lost 7 bases, J lost 1 base, and 6 bases stayed unmatched. This CDR3 is CAINPGTENTGELFF. The CDR3 DNA follows: TGTGCCATCAATCCGGGGACAGAGAACACCGGGGAGCTGTTTTTT.

The rearrangement joins TRBV5-1 to TRBJ2-7; tentative D call: TRBD1 (6 bases). Germline CDR1 SGHRS, CDR2 YFSETQ. Trimming pared 2 bases from V and 6 bases from J, leaving 18 bases between. The CDR3 sequence is 15 residues long. For the CDR3, the DNA is TGCGCCAGCAGCTTCGGGACACCAGGGGTGGGCGAGCAGTACTTC. Translation: CASSFGTPGVGEQYF.

The chain joins TRBV27 to TRBJ2-7; weak D call: TRBD2 (7 bases). CDR1 and CDR2 from the germline V gene are MNHEY and SMNVEV (reference sequence). The CDR3 loop spans 17 amino acids. Trimming took off 6 bases at V and 4 bases at J, with 25 bases between the two ends. The CDR3 loop reads CASRPLSGGAMGYEQYF. As DNA, the CDR3 is TGTGCCAGCAGACCCCTCTCTGGGGGGGCCATGGGGTACGAGCAGTACTTC.

This chain joins TRBV11-3 and TRBJ2-1, with a weak D call TRBD2 (5 bases). The CDR3 length is 15 residues. Trimming removed 3 bases from V and 2 bases from J, with 11 bases in between. The V gene's germline CDR1 is SGHNT and CDR2 YENEEA. CDR3 in amino acids: CASSFREGAYNEQFF. The CDR3 coding sequence is TGTGCCAGCAGCTTCAGAGAGGGAGCCTACAATGAGCAGTTCTTC. The full variable domain, with the rest looked up from reference TRBV11-3 and TRBJ2-1, is EAGVVQSPRYKIIEKKQPVAFWCNPISGHNTLYWYLQNLGQGPELLIRYENEEAVDDSQLPKDRFSAERLKGVDSTLKIQPAELGDSAVYLCASSFREGAYNEQFFGPGTRLTVL.

The chain carries TRBV19 and TRBJ2-5; 8 bases are shared with TRBD2. The CDR3 runs to 17 residues. Per the germline V gene, CDR1 is LNHDA and CDR2 is SQIVND (reference sequence). The trim removed 3 bases at V and 5 bases at J, leaving 14 bases unmatched. DNA of the CDR3: TGTGCCAGTAGTATTCTATCCCACGGGAGGGCCGTGGAGACCCAGTACTTC. Translation: CASSILSHGRAVETQYF.